This passage covers 5 T cell receptor beta chains from one sample sequenced in a study of CD8+CD57+ T cells in acquired aplastic anemia. CD8+CD57+ cell expansion had been shown by flow cytometry in patients chosen for sequencing. TCR beta VDJ and CDR3 were profiled, and genomic DNA was the template. TCRdb re-derived calls from the reads in MiXCR, one entry per CDR3 protein. The data contain approximately 300,000 distinct CDR3 sequences, 56% of them singletons. The sequencing sample was made of sorted CD4+, CD8+, or CD8+CD57+ T cells (not recorded which) from PBMCs. The receptors were sampled from a human donor with aplastic anemia.

The chain links TRBV12-3 or TRBV12-4 to TRBJ1-2; D may be TRBD1 (6 bases). Trimming stripped 8 bases from V and 6 bases from J, with 16 bases between. The CDR3 contains 13 residues. For the CDR3, the DNA is TGTGCCAGCGTTCCAGGGGTTCCCGATGGCTACACCTTC. Translation gives CASVPGVPDGYTF.

The chain links TRBV15 to TRBJ2-7; possible D gene TRBD2, 7 bases. Per the germline V gene, CDR1 is LNHNV and CDR2 is YYDKDF (reference sequence). The CDR3 has 16 residues. The ends were cut back, 3 bases at V and 0 bases at J, with 15 bases in the middle. CDR3 coding DNA: TGTGCCACCAGCAGCCTTCTGGGAGGGGGCTCCTACGAGCAGTACTTC. It translates to CATSSLLGGGSYEQYF. The full variable domain, in which reference TRBV15 and TRBJ2-7 provide the parts outside the CDR3, is DAMVIQNPRYQVTQFGKPVTLSCSQTLNHNVMYWYQQKSSQAPKLLFHYYDKDFNNEADTPDNFQSRRPNTSFCFLDIRSPGLGDTAMYLCATSSLLGGGSYEQYFGPGTRLTVT.

The chain couples TRBV29-1 to TRBJ1-1, with D uncertain. The V end was cut by 6 bases, the J end by 6 bases, with 8 bases between. The CDR3 has 10 amino acids. The V gene's germline CDR1 is SQVTM and CDR2 ANQGSEA. The CDR3 sequence: CSVMTAEAFF. Written as DNA, the CDR3 is TGCAGCGTCATGACCGCTGAAGCTTTCTTT. The entire variable domain, with the rest obtained from reference TRBV29-1 and TRBJ1-1, is as follows: SAVISQKPSRDICQRGTSLTIQCQVDSQVTMMFWYRQQPGQSLTLIATANQGSEATYESGFVIDKFPISRPNLTFSTLTVSNMSPEDSSIYLCSVMTAEAFFGQGTRLTVV.

A few counts support this clonotype. The V call is TRBV7-2, the J call TRBJ1-2; 7 nucleotides match TRBD1. The CDR3 has 14 residues. Trimming cost V 5 bases and J 7 bases; bases outside gene matches: 10. CDR1 is SGHTA, CDR2 FQGNSA, per germline. The CDR3 sequence: CASSTQTGIGGYTF. In DNA, the CDR3 is TGTGCCAGCAGCACCCAGACAGGGATTGGTGGCTACACCTTC.

Worth noting for this clonotype: Sequence at one end of the junction differs from germline and may be a read error. The gene calls are TRBV7-2 and TRBJ2-3, with D perhaps matching TRBD2 (5 bases). From germline, CDR1 is SGHTA and CDR2 FQGNSA. The CDR3 consists of 15 residues. CDR3 nucleotides: TGTGCCAGCGGCTTGAACCGGGGTTCCACAGATACGCAGTATTTT. This codes for CASGLNRGSTDTQYF.